This is a list of T cell receptor beta chains from one sample in a study of OX40 agonist ivuxolimab in advanced cancers. Libraries were prepared by immunoSEQ multiplex PCR; TCRdb keeps only in-frame clonotypes and omits some of them. Among approximately 82,000 clones, about nine tenths were seen once, and the ten largest hold around 2%. The specimen was CD4+ or CD8+ T cells sorted from blood, collected in a trial of the OX40 agonist ivuxolimab. All receptors come from an adult with an advanced solid tumor such as melanoma, head and neck, liver or kidney cancer. The conserved cysteine and the conserved F or W are not part of the CDR3 here. The order of the fields is J gene, V gene, CDR3 length, clone size, CDR3 protein. Expanded clones are given a class, and other clones once, few, many or no size at all.

J gene: TRBJ2-1; V gene: TRBV9; CDR3 length: 13; clone size: .; CDR3 protein: ASSLASDHFNEQF
J gene: TRBJ1-2; V gene: TRBV6-5; CDR3 length: 11; clone size: .; CDR3 protein: ASSRDRYYGYT
J gene: TRBJ2-5; V gene: TRBV5-1; CDR3 length: 13; clone size: few; CDR3 protein: ASTRSGGPKETQY
J gene: TRBJ1-1; V gene: TRBV11-3; CDR3 length: 11; clone size: once; CDR3 protein: ASSLGPGREAF
J gene: TRBJ1-1; V gene: TRBV6-5; CDR3 length: 13; clone size: .; CDR3 protein: ASSYFDPRGTEAF
J gene: TRBJ1-2; V gene: TRBV4-1; CDR3 length: 12; clone size: once; CDR3 protein: ASSQGQNNYGYT
J gene: TRBJ2-7; V gene: TRBV6-1; CDR3 length: 11; clone size: .; CDR3 protein: ASMREYSYEQY
J gene: TRBJ2-5; V gene: TRBV6-1; CDR3 length: 11; clone size: .; CDR3 protein: ASKGRPQETQY
J gene: TRBJ1-5; V gene: TRBV28; CDR3 length: 14; clone size: .; CDR3 protein: ASSIAGTLSNQPQH
J gene: TRBJ2-3; V gene: TRBV5-1; CDR3 length: 12; clone size: .; CDR3 protein: ASSSGFGTDTQY
J gene: TRBJ2-1; V gene: TRBV5-4; CDR3 length: 13; clone size: .; CDR3 protein: ASSPPGLYNGEQF
J gene: TRBJ2-3; V gene: TRBV7-9; CDR3 length: 12; clone size: .; CDR3 protein: ASSPGTGADTQY
J gene: TRBJ2-1; V gene: TRBV7-6; CDR3 length: 12; clone size: .; CDR3 protein: ASSLGSPSNEQF
J gene: TRBJ2-7; V gene: TRBV27; CDR3 length: 12; clone size: few; CDR3 protein: ASSLFDQQGEQY
J gene: TRBJ2-1; V gene: TRBV5-1; CDR3 length: 12; clone size: .; CDR3 protein: ASSYLAGRNEQF
J gene: .; V gene: TRBV4-1; CDR3 length: 13; clone size: once; CDR3 protein: ASSQGKGSPYEQY
J gene: TRBJ1-1; V gene: TRBV30; CDR3 length: 11; clone size: once; CDR3 protein: AWSVRGNTEAF
J gene: TRBJ2-7; V gene: TRBV11-1; CDR3 length: 12; clone size: few; CDR3 protein: ASSPDTLRGEQY
J gene: TRBJ1-2; V gene: TRBV7-2; CDR3 length: 12; clone size: .; CDR3 protein: ASTPARQGAGYT
J gene: TRBJ2-7; V gene: TRBV7-2; CDR3 length: 14; clone size: .; CDR3 protein: ASSLWGTSGSYEQY
J gene: TRBJ1-3; V gene: TRBV7-3; CDR3 length: 14; clone size: .; CDR3 protein: ASSLNGGASGNTIY
J gene: TRBJ2-3; V gene: TRBV19; CDR3 length: 14; clone size: .; CDR3 protein: ASRTNRGTNTDTQY
J gene: TRBJ1-1; V gene: TRBV5-4; CDR3 length: 13; clone size: .; CDR3 protein: ASSLSGQKNTEAF
J gene: TRBJ2-5; V gene: TRBV5-6; CDR3 length: 13; clone size: .; CDR3 protein: ASSPPLGGSETQY
J gene: TRBJ2-7; V gene: TRBV5-4; CDR3 length: 10; clone size: .; CDR3 protein: ASSFAGEGQY
J gene: TRBJ2-1; V gene: TRBV4-1; CDR3 length: 16; clone size: .; CDR3 protein: ASSQDSRWASGIGEQF
J gene: TRBJ2-7; V gene: TRBV4-1; CDR3 length: 12; clone size: .; CDR3 protein: ASSRLAGSYEQY
J gene: TRBJ1-5; V gene: TRBV6-5; CDR3 length: 12; clone size: .; CDR3 protein: ASSPGGVEQPQH
J gene: TRBJ2-1; V gene: TRBV28; CDR3 length: 10; clone size: .; CDR3 protein: ASSFLWREKF
J gene: TRBJ2-3; V gene: TRBV5-1; CDR3 length: 13; clone size: once; CDR3 protein: ASSLRGGSTDTQY
J gene: TRBJ1-2; V gene: TRBV5-6; CDR3 length: 14; clone size: once; CDR3 protein: ASSRRDRGTNYGYT
J gene: TRBJ2-3; V gene: TRBV7-9; CDR3 length: 16; clone size: .; CDR3 protein: ASSLSGTSESFTDTQY
J gene: TRBJ2-2; V gene: TRBV6-1; CDR3 length: 10; clone size: .; CDR3 protein: ASSDPTGELF
J gene: TRBJ2-2; V gene: TRBV9; CDR3 length: 12; clone size: .; CDR3 protein: ASSSGRSTGELF
J gene: TRBJ2-7; V gene: TRBV28; CDR3 length: 11; clone size: .; CDR3 protein: ASSLPDSYEQY
J gene: TRBJ2-3; V gene: TRBV5-1; CDR3 length: 10; clone size: .; CDR3 protein: ASSLTQDPQY
J gene: TRBJ1-2; V gene: TRBV5-5; CDR3 length: 14; clone size: .; CDR3 protein: ASSLGMSGYNYGYT
J gene: TRBJ1-3; V gene: TRBV7-9; CDR3 length: 12; clone size: .; CDR3 protein: ASSLGQIGNTIY
J gene: TRBJ2-5; V gene: TRBV10-3; CDR3 length: 13; clone size: .; CDR3 protein: AISLGDRDQETQY
J gene: TRBJ2-7; V gene: TRBV6-6; CDR3 length: 12; clone size: once; CDR3 protein: ASGNLREGGEQY
J gene: TRBJ2-6; V gene: TRBV27; CDR3 length: 15; clone size: .; CDR3 protein: ASSLYRASSGANVLT
J gene: TRBJ2-1; V gene: TRBV12-2; CDR3 length: 14; clone size: once; CDR3 protein: ASRSGLAESYNEQF
J gene: TRBJ1-1; V gene: TRBV2; CDR3 length: 11; clone size: few; CDR3 protein: ASRSDRATEAF
J gene: TRBJ1-1; V gene: TRBV7-2; CDR3 length: 13; clone size: .; CDR3 protein: ASKPKLGVNTEAF
J gene: TRBJ2-2; V gene: TRBV15; CDR3 length: 10; clone size: .; CDR3 protein: ATSGYTGELF